These T cell receptor beta chains were read from a single sample in a study of cytomegalovirus exposure and HLA in healthy donors. Produced via immunoSEQ multiplex PCR; TCRdb's table is partial and in-frame only. This table holds about 190,000 clones, roughly 84% found once. Material: PBMCs. These receptors all stem from a boy aged 2-15 years in good health and CMV-seronegative. Each CDR3 is given with its conserved first and last residue. Each record gives: D gene, clone size, J gene, V gene, CDR3 DNA, CDR3 protein. D genes are given only for firm matches. Clone size appears in some rows only: once, few, many, or a class for an expanded clone.

D gene: -; clone size: -; J gene: TRBJ1-3; V gene: TRBV18; CDR3 DNA: TGTGCCAGCAGAGAGGTCTCTACTGGAAACACCATATATTTT; CDR3 protein: CASREVSTGNTIYF
D gene: -; clone size: -; J gene: TRBJ1-6; V gene: TRBV28; CDR3 DNA: TGTGCCAGCTATCCGGGACTAAGGAAGTCAGTCAGTTCACCCCTCCACTTT; CDR3 protein: CASYPGLRKSVSSPLHF
D gene: -; clone size: once; J gene: TRBJ2-1; V gene: TRBV2; CDR3 DNA: TGTGCCAGCAGTGGCGGCGAGCTCAGTGAGCAGTTCTTC; CDR3 protein: CASSGGELSEQFF
D gene: -; clone size: -; J gene: TRBJ2-3; V gene: TRBV6-1; CDR3 DNA: TGTGCCAGCAGTCGAATAGCAGGGGGCACAGATACGCAGTATTTT; CDR3 protein: CASSRIAGGTDTQYF
D gene: -; clone size: -; J gene: TRBJ1-1; V gene: TRBV18; CDR3 DNA: TGTGCCAGCGGAGCCGACAGTGACCTGAACACTGAAGCTTTCTTT; CDR3 protein: CASGADSDLNTEAFF
D gene: TRBD1; clone size: -; J gene: TRBJ1-3; V gene: TRBV7-9; CDR3 DNA: TGTGCCAGCAGCCAGGGACAGGGGTATAGTAACACCATATATTTT; CDR3 protein: CASSQGQGYSNTIYF
D gene: TRBD2; clone size: -; J gene: TRBJ2-2; V gene: TRBV7-2; CDR3 DNA: TGTGCCAGCAGCTTAACGGGCGGGAGAAAAACCGGGGAGCTGTTTTTT; CDR3 protein: CASSLTGGRKTGELFF
D gene: -; clone size: -; J gene: TRBJ2-2; V gene: TRBV29-1; CDR3 DNA: TGCAGCGTTGACCACAGTGGTGGCGGGGAGCTGTTTTTT; CDR3 protein: CSVDHSGGGELFF
D gene: TRBD1; clone size: -; J gene: TRBJ1-1; V gene: TRBV5-1; CDR3 DNA: TGCGCCAGCAGCGTGGGGAGGACAGGGGGAATGAACACTGAAGCTTTCTTT; CDR3 protein: CASSVGRTGGMNTEAFF
D gene: -; clone size: -; J gene: TRBJ1-2; V gene: TRBV15; CDR3 DNA: TGTGCCACCAGCAGAGAGGAGCAGGGGAGCGGCTACACCTTC; CDR3 protein: CATSREEQGSGYTF
D gene: -; clone size: -; J gene: TRBJ1-3; V gene: TRBV13; CDR3 DNA: TGTGCCAGCAGGAGGGCATCCTCTGGAAACACCATATATTTT; CDR3 protein: CASRRASSGNTIYF
D gene: TRBD1; clone size: -; J gene: TRBJ2-3; V gene: TRBV15; CDR3 DNA: TGTGCCACCAGCTCCGGGACAGGGGGGGTTGGTTATTTT; CDR3 protein: CATSSGTGGVGYF
D gene: -; clone size: -; J gene: TRBJ1-2; V gene: TRBV7-2; CDR3 DNA: TGTGCCAGCAGCCCAACCGGGGAATGGGGCTACACCTTC; CDR3 protein: CASSPTGEWGYTF
D gene: -; clone size: -; J gene: TRBJ2-1; V gene: TRBV2; CDR3 DNA: TGTGCCAGCAGTGCGCAGGGCAATGAGCAGTTCTTC; CDR3 protein: CASSAQGNEQFF
D gene: -; clone size: -; J gene: TRBJ2-3; V gene: TRBV7-3; CDR3 DNA: TGTGCCAGCAGCTTGACGGGGACAGATACGCAGTATTTT; CDR3 protein: CASSLTGTDTQYF
D gene: TRBD1; clone size: once; J gene: TRBJ2-5; V gene: TRBV5-1; CDR3 DNA: TGCGCCAGCAGCCGGGACAGGGTTCATGTCCAAGAGACCCAGTACTTC; CDR3 protein: CASSRDRVHVQETQYF
D gene: -; clone size: few; J gene: TRBJ1-2; V gene: TRBV27; CDR3 DNA: TGTGCCAGCAGTTTGAAGGAGGGATTCAACTATGGCTACACCTTC; CDR3 protein: CASSLKEGFNYGYTF
D gene: -; clone size: -; J gene: TRBJ2-3; V gene: TRBV6-1; CDR3 DNA: TGTGCCAGCAGTGCCAGGTTCACAGATACGCAGTATTTT; CDR3 protein: CASSARFTDTQYF
D gene: TRBD1; clone size: once; J gene: TRBJ2-1; V gene: TRBV19; CDR3 DNA: TGTGCCAGTAGTTTCCCCCCGGGACAGGGCTACAATGAGCAGTTCTTC; CDR3 protein: CASSFPPGQGYNEQFF